The 26 T cell receptor beta chains listed next were all sequenced from one sample in a study of cytomegalovirus exposure and HLA in healthy donors. The primer mix had 60 Vbeta and 13 Jbeta primers. Libraries were prepared by immunoSEQ multiplex PCR; TCRdb keeps only in-frame clonotypes and omits some of them. The sample spans about 200,000 clones; the ten largest clones claim 1.1%. Sequenced: PBMCs. These receptors were obtained from a girl aged 2-10 years in good health and CMV-seropositive.

The genes are TRBV10-1 and TRBJ2-5, with D hard to call. Matching the DNA end better, TRBJ2-7 makes the J call doubtful. CDR1 WNHNN and CDR2 SYGVQD come from the germline V gene (reference sequence). This CDR3 contains 12 residues. The CDR3 sequence: CASSETSYEQYF. DNA of the CDR3: TGCGCCAGCAGTGAAACCTCCTACGAGCAGTACTTC.

V and J are TRBV7-9 and TRBJ2-2, with 7 bases that match TRBD1. CDR3 length: 15 amino acids. In germline, CDR1 is SEHNR, CDR2 FQNEAQ (reference sequence). J gave up 1 base and V 3 bases, and 2 bases lay outside the gene matches. The CDR3 sequence: CASSFNRGNTGELFF. The CDR3, as DNA: TGTGCCAGCAGCTTTAACAGGGGGAACACCGGGGAGCTGTTTTTT.

J is TRBJ1-1 and V is TRBV6-1, with a weak D call TRBD1 (6 bases). The CDR3 totals 13 residues. V was shortened by 7 bases and J by 0 bases, with 9 bases between the two germline ends. Germline V CDR1 and CDR2: MNHNS, SASEGT. The CDR3 region has the DNA TGTGCCAGCACCTGGACAGTGAACACTGAAGCTTTCTTT. Its protein is CASTWTVNTEAFF.

This chain uses TRBV5-1 with TRBJ2-1; TRBD2 might be the D (5 bases). CDR3 length: 15 residues. Germline V gives CDR1 SGHRS, CDR2 YFSETQ. Trimming took off 3 bases at V and 3 bases at J, with 13 bases between the two ends. The CDR3 loop is CASSWGEGRYNEQFF. The CDR3, as DNA: TGCGCCAGCAGCTGGGGTGAGGGCCGCTACAATGAGCAGTTCTTC.

This sequence joins TRBV29-1 and TRBJ2-2; perhaps TRBD1 as D (6 bases). The germline CDR1 and CDR2 sequences are SQVTM and ANQGSEA. The CDR3 extends over 15 amino acids. Trimming stripped 4 bases from V and 1 base from J, with 13 bases between. This chain's CDR3 is CSVAGHSLNTGELFF. CDR3 sequence (DNA): TGCAGCGTTGCGGGACATAGTTTGAACACCGGGGAGCTGTTTTTT.

The chain has TRBV2 and TRBJ2-2; D gene uncertain. V was shortened by 0 bases and J by 0 bases, with 8 bases between the two germline ends. The germline V gene encodes CDR1 SNHLY and CDR2 FYNNEI. The CDR3 sequence is 16 residues long. CDR3 nucleotides: TGTGCCAGCAGTGAAGCTGAAACAGCGAACACCGGGGAGCTGTTTTTT. This sequence encodes CASSEAETANTGELFF.

The rearrangement joins TRBV14 to TRBJ2-5; D unclear. Trimming shortened V by 1 base and J by 4 bases, and 7 bases separated the two germline ends. Germline V lookup: CDR1 SGHDN, CDR2 FVKESK. CDR3 length equals 13 residues. This CDR3 reads CASSQVVSETQYF. CDR3 nucleotide sequence: TGTGCCAGCAGCCAAGTCGTCTCAGAGACCCAGTACTTC.

The chain couples TRBV7-9 to TRBJ2-7; 9 bases are a match to TRBD1. The CDR3 is made up of 16 amino acids. From germline, CDR1 is SEHNR and CDR2 FQNEAQ (reference sequence). The junction had 7 bases not matched to a gene; V was cut back by 4 bases and J by 0 bases. CDR3 residues: CASSSPRTGDSYEQYF. The CDR3 bases are TGTGCCAGCAGCTCCCCCCGGACAGGGGACTCCTACGAGCAGTACTTC.

V gene TRBV18 combines with J gene TRBJ2-3; 7 bases agree with TRBD1. The ends lost 0 bases at V and 2 bases at J; junction bases unmatched: 5. Germline V lookup: CDR1 KGHSH, CDR2 LQKENI. The CDR3 spans 16 residues. The CDR3 DNA is TGTGCCAGCTCACCACCCTGGGACAGAGCCACAGATACGCAGTATTTT. It yields the protein CASSPPWDRATDTQYF.

The chain carries TRBV5-4 and TRBJ2-5, with a tentative D call TRBD1 (6 bases). The V end was cut by 3 bases, the J end by 3 bases, with 18 bases between. The germline V gene encodes CDR1 SGHNT and CDR2 YYREEE (reference sequence). The CDR3 extends over 16 amino acids. This chain's CDR3 is CASSYGTTRTEETQYF. CDR3 bases: TGTGCCAGCAGCTACGGGACAACGAGGACGGAAGAGACCCAGTACTTC. The full variable domain, completed using reference TRBV5-4 and TRBJ2-5, is ETGVTQSPTHLIKTRGQQVTLRCSSQSGHNTVSWYQQALGQGPQFIFQYYREEENGRGNFPPRFSGLQFPNYSSELNVNALELDDSALYLCASSYGTTRTEETQYFGPGTRLLVL.

V and J are TRBV9 and TRBJ2-1; 10 bases align to TRBD2. Germline trimming cut 4 bases from V and 7 bases from J; bases unmatched to any gene: 8. Looked up from germline, CDR1 is SGDLS and CDR2 is YYNGEE. The CDR3 runs 15 residues. CDR3 sequence (DNA): TGTGCCAGCAGCCGCGAGCGGGAGGGTTCAAATGAGCAGTTCTTC. Protein: CASSREREGSNEQFF.

The V call is TRBV2, the J call TRBJ2-1; no definite D call. Germline loops: CDR1 SNHLY, CDR2 FYNNEI. V lost 2 bases to trimming and J lost 7 bases, with 6 bases between them. The CDR3 covers 12 residues. In DNA, the CDR3 is TGTGCCAGCAGTGAATTTTCGAATGAGCAGTTCTTC. Translating gives CASSEFSNEQFF.

The chain joins TRBV9 to TRBJ2-2, with D possibly TRBD2 on 6 matching bases. The length of the CDR3 is 19 residues. CDR1 is SGDLS and CDR2 is YYNGEE in the germline V gene. V lost 0 bases and J 6 bases, leaving 24 bases between the germline ends. CDR3 bases: TGTGCCAGCAGCGTAGACTCAATCACCCGGGCGGGGCACCCCGGGGAGCTGTTTTTT. It codes for CASSVDSITRAGHPGELFF.

For this clone: The junction does not match germline at one end; this may be a read error. The V call is TRBV4-2, the J call TRBJ2-1, with 7 nucleotides matching TRBD2. The CDR3 has 17 residues. Germline V lookup: CDR1 LGHNA, CDR2 YNFKEQ. The DNA for the CDR3 is TGTACCAGCAGCCCCCCTCCGGCGGGAGCGCTTTACAATGAGCAGTTCTTC. Translated, it gives CTSSPPPAGALYNEQFF.

The V and J genes are TRBV5-1 and TRBJ1-5; 7 bases line up with TRBD1. CDR3 length: 14 amino acids. Per the germline V gene, CDR1 is SGHRS and CDR2 is YFSETQ. After removal of 2 bases from V and 4 bases from J, the junction contained 3 bases not matched to a gene. The CDR3 DNA is TGCGCCAGCAGCTTAGAGGGGGCGAATCAGCCCCAGCATTTT. Protein sequence: CASSLEGANQPQHF.

The chain is built from TRBV27 and TRBJ1-1; D is undetermined. Trimming removed 3 bases from V and 3 bases from J, with 8 bases in between. Germline V gene sequence: CDR1 MNHEY, CDR2 SMNVEV (reference sequence). The CDR3 is 13 residues long. For the CDR3, the DNA is TGTGCCAGCAGTTTCGGGAGTGACACTGAAGCTTTCTTT. It translates to CASSFGSDTEAFF.

J is TRBJ1-2 and V is TRBV7-3; D is perhaps TRBD1 (6 bases). Germline V gene data show CDR1 as SGHTA and CDR2 as FQGTGA. The CDR3 totals 15 residues. Trimming stripped 8 bases from V and 4 bases from J, with 20 bases between. The CDR3 reads CASCLYKGVGYGYTF. The CDR3 region has the DNA TGTGCCAGCTGCCTGTACAAGGGGGTAGGCTATGGCTACACCTTC.

This chain links TRBV7-9 with TRBJ2-1; D ambiguous. Germline CDR1 is SEHNR and CDR2 is FQNEAQ (reference sequence). This CDR3 is built from 14 residues. The V end was cut by 5 bases, the J end by 5 bases, with 13 bases between. The CDR3 DNA follows: TGTGCCAGCAGCCGTCAACTCATAGACAATGAGCAGTTCTTC. This sequence encodes CASSRQLIDNEQFF.

Concerning this clone: The sample contains more than one DNA sequence encoding this CDR3. The rearrangement uses TRBV28 and TRBJ1-2; 9 bases agree with TRBD1. The CDR3 consists of 13 residues. Germline CDR1 reads MDHEN; CDR2 reads SYDVKM. After removal of 5 bases from V and 8 bases from J, the junction contained 6 bases not matched to a gene. The DNA of the CDR3 is TGTGCCAGCAGTCTACAGGGGGCTGAAGGCTACACCTTC. Residues: CASSLQGAEGYTF.

Comment on this clone: Different DNA sequences within this sample yield the same CDR3. The rearrangement uses TRBV5-1 and TRBJ2-7, with D possibly TRBD2 on 5 matching bases. V lost 0 bases and J lost 1, with 5 bases in between. Germline assignment: CDR1 SGHRS and CDR2 YFSETQ. The CDR3 runs to 13 residues. The CDR3: CASSLAGSYEQYF. CDR3 nucleotide sequence: TGCGCCAGCAGCTTGGCGGGATCCTACGAGCAGTACTTC.

The rearrangement links TRBV20-1 to TRBJ1-6, with 7 positions matching TRBD1. Looked up from germline, CDR1 is DFQATT and CDR2 is SNEGSKA (reference sequence). The CDR3 has 11 amino acids. J lost 9 bases, V lost 6 bases, and 2 bases had no gene match. The CDR3 loop reads CSARQGSPLHF. For the CDR3, the DNA is TGCAGTGCGCGACAGGGTTCACCCCTCCACTTT.

This chain uses TRBV9 with TRBJ1-1; no reliable D call. This CDR3 is built from 13 residues. V was cut by 0 bases and J by 2 bases, with 5 bases left in between. Germline V gene data show CDR1 as SGDLS and CDR2 as YYNGEE. The CDR3 protein is CASSVVANTEAFF. The CDR3 nucleotides are TGTGCCAGCAGCGTAGTGGCCAACACTGAAGCTTTCTTT.

The genes are TRBV7-2 and TRBJ1-2; no firm D call. CDR1 is SGHTA and CDR2 is FQGNSA in the germline V gene. The CDR3 covers 12 residues. V was trimmed by 3 bases and J by 7 bases, leaving 9 bases between them. The CDR3 loop is CASSFPRGGYTF. The DNA for the CDR3 is TGTGCCAGCAGCTTTCCTCGAGGTGGCTACACCTTC.

The rearrangement uses TRBV7-2 and TRBJ2-3, with D perhaps matching TRBD1 (5 bases). This CDR3 is 15 amino acids long. CDR1 and CDR2 (germline): SGHTA, FQGNSA. V lost 1 base and J 2 bases, leaving 10 bases between the germline ends. The CDR3 coding sequence is TGTGCCAGCAGCTTAGTTCAGGGCCCCACAGATACGCAGTATTTT. Its translation: CASSLVQGPTDTQYF.

The J gene is TRBJ2-7, the V gene TRBV28; perhaps TRBD2 as D (7 bases). The germline CDR1 and CDR2 sequences are MDHEN and SYDVKM. The V and J ends lost 2 bases and 2 bases respectively, with 13 bases between them. The CDR3 spans 15 residues. CDR3 protein: CASSLRGGRPYEQYF. The CDR3 DNA follows: TGTGCCAGCAGTTTAAGGGGGGGGAGGCCCTACGAGCAGTACTTC.

This sequence joins TRBV19 and TRBJ1-1, with a weak D call TRBD1 (6 bases). Germline CDR1 is LNHDA and CDR2 is SQIVND (reference sequence). V lost 2 bases and J lost 7, with 17 bases in between. The CDR3 runs to 15 residues. The CDR3: CASSIFPRGRGEAFF. DNA for the CDR3: TGTGCCAGTAGTATATTTCCCAGGGGTAGGGGTGAAGCTTTCTTT.